Shown below are 20 T cell receptor beta chains from a single sample sequenced in a study of blood T cell repertoires in COVID-19. The assay was immunoSEQ multiplex PCR, and TCRdb's table has in-frame clones only and misses some. The data hold approximately 260,000 clones, with roughly nine tenths observed a single time. Sequencing input: peripheral blood. All receptors come from a man aged 50 to 59 with acute or convalescent COVID-19.

This chain links TRBV14 with TRBJ1-2; D is possibly TRBD1 (5 bases). Germline loops: CDR1 SGHDN, CDR2 FVKESK. The CDR3 is 15 amino acids. Trimming removed 1 base from V and 4 bases from J, with 13 bases in between. CDR3 region: CASSQGSGTIYGYTF. The DNA for the CDR3 is TGTGCCAGCAGCCAAGGTAGCGGGACTATCTATGGCTACACCTTC. The whole variable domain, remainder taken from reference TRBV14 and TRBJ1-2, is EAGVTQFPSHSVIEKGQTVTLRCDPISGHDNLYWYRRVMGKEIKFLLHFVKESKQDESGMPNNRFLAERTGGTYSTLKVQPAELEDSGVYFCASSQGSGTIYGYTFGSGTRLTVV.

This clone was counted only a few times. V is TRBV4-1 and J is TRBJ2-1; 8 bases fit TRBD2. This CDR3 has 15 residues. The germline V gene encodes CDR1 MGHRA and CDR2 YSYEKL. The trim removed 4 bases at V and 8 bases at J, leaving 10 bases unmatched. The CDR3 loop is CASSPSGLGLHEQFF. CDR3 nucleotides: TGCGCCAGCAGCCCTTCGGGACTAGGGCTACATGAGCAGTTCTTC.

This clone was seen only a few times. The chain recombines TRBV27 with TRBJ1-6, with D possibly matching TRBD1 (5 bases). The CDR3 spans 15 residues. Germline V gives CDR1 MNHEY, CDR2 SMNVEV (reference sequence). Trimming removed 3 bases from V and 8 bases from J, with 14 bases in between. The DNA of the CDR3 is TGTGCCAGCAGTTTGTTCAGGGAATACGATTCACCCCTCCACTTT. This sequence encodes CASSLFREYDSPLHF.

This chain joins TRBV15 and TRBJ2-7; D gene uncertain. Trimming shortened V by 0 bases and J by 3 bases, and 9 bases separated the two germline ends. Germline assignment: CDR1 LNHNV and CDR2 YYDKDF (reference sequence). The CDR3 has 14 residues. CDR3 sequence (DNA): TGTGCCACCAGCAGAGATCCAGGCTACTACGAGCAGTACTTC. Its translation is CATSRDPGYYEQYF.

The chain links TRBV6-5 to TRBJ1-2, with D uncertain. The CDR3 covers 13 residues. Per the germline V gene, CDR1 is MNHEY and CDR2 is SVGAGI. The V and J ends lost 6 bases and 4 bases respectively, with 12 bases between them. CDR3 sequence: CASSLDGPYGYTF. CDR3 in DNA: TGTGCCAGCAGCCTAGACGGCCCCTATGGCTACACCTTC.

The chain employs TRBV12-5 and TRBJ2-3; a weak D match, TRBD1 (6 bases). The V and J ends lost 9 bases and 6 bases respectively, with 22 bases between them. This CDR3 region has 15 residues. Germline CDR1 reads LGHNT; CDR2 reads FRNRAP. CDR3 sequence: CASTLPGQPSDTQYF. CDR3 nucleotides: TGTGCTAGCACATTACCGGGACAACCGAGCGATACGCAGTATTTT.

A note on this clone: Other nucleotide sequences in the sample specify the same CDR3. This chain connects TRBV7-9 to TRBJ1-1, with TRBD1 as a possible D gene (6 bases). Deletions cut 4 bases from V and 0 bases from J, with 9 bases between. The CDR3 length is 14 residues. Germline CDR1 is SEHNR and CDR2 is FQNEAQ (reference sequence). The CDR3 sequence: CASSSTGMNTEAFF. The DNA for the CDR3 is TGTGCCAGCAGCTCGACAGGCATGAACACTGAAGCTTTCTTT.

J is TRBJ1-5 and V is TRBV3-1 (or the pseudogene TRBV3-2), with a possible D match to TRBD1 (6 bases). V was shortened by 0 bases and J by 1 base, with 13 bases between the two germline ends. The length of the CDR3 is 17 residues. CDR1 is LGHDT and CDR2 is YNNKEL in the germline V gene (reference sequence). The CDR3, as DNA: TGTGCCAGCAGCCAAGATGCGGGGGCTAAGAGCAATCAGCCCCAGCATTTT. It translates to CASSQDAGAKSNQPQHF.

This sequence joins TRBV28 and TRBJ2-7, with TRBD1 matching 7 bases. V shed 8 bases and J 3 bases; nucleotides not matched to a gene: 4. Looked up from germline, CDR1 is MDHEN and CDR2 is SYDVKM. CDR3 length: 12 residues. This CDR3 is CASRDRNYEQYF. The CDR3, as DNA: TGTGCCAGCCGGGACAGAAACTACGAGCAGTACTTC. Together with reference TRBV28 and TRBJ2-7, the CDR3 gives the full variable domain: DVKVTQSSRYLVKRTGEKVFLECVQDMDHENMFWYRQDPGLGLRLIYFSYDVKMKEKGDIPEGYSVSREKKERFSLILESASTNQTSMYLCASRDRNYEQYFGPGTRLTVT.

This chain connects TRBV6-5 to TRBJ2-1, with no clear D. V was clipped by 3 bases and J by 0 bases, with 9 bases between them. Germline CDR1 reads MNHEY; CDR2 reads SVGAGI. The CDR3 consists of 15 residues. The CDR3 reads CASSYLRDSYNEQFF. CDR3 nucleotides: TGTGCCAGCAGTTATTTGAGAGACTCCTACAATGAGCAGTTCTTC.

V is TRBV6-5 and J is TRBJ1-1; D call uncertain. Trimming pared 6 bases from V and 4 bases from J, leaving 6 bases between. The CDR3 runs 11 residues. Germline V gene lookup returns CDR1 MNHEY and CDR2 SVGAGI. The CDR3 nucleotides read TGTGCCAGCAGGGTCGGCACTGAAGCTTTCTTT. Amino acid sequence: CASRVGTEAFF.

This sequence joins TRBV30 and TRBJ1-2, with 7 bases matching TRBD1. The CDR3 totals 13 residues. V lost 8 bases and J lost 4; bases outside the gene matches: 10. Germline V gives CDR1 GTSNPN, CDR2 SVGIG (reference sequence). Here the CDR3 reads CAAAGTAFYGYTF. Written as DNA, the CDR3 is TGTGCCGCAGCCGGGACAGCCTTCTATGGCTACACCTTC.

This clone was observed a single time. This chain connects TRBV27 to TRBJ2-5, with 11 nucleotides matching TRBD2. With V trimmed by 8 bases and J by 2 bases, 10 bases remained unmatched. The CDR3 length is 16 residues. Germline-derived CDR1 and CDR2 are MNHEY and SMNVEV (reference sequence). The CDR3 DNA follows: TGTGCCAGCTCTAATAGCGGGGGGGGGACACAAGAGACCCAGTACTTC. This sequence encodes CASSNSGGGTQETQYF.

The chain uses TRBV18 and TRBJ2-3; 9 nucleotides match TRBD2. Trimming took 3 bases from V and 7 from J; bases not matched to a gene: 8. The CDR3 length is 15 residues. Germline V gene data show CDR1 as KGHSH and CDR2 as LQKENI. The CDR3 loop reads CASSPPGTSLYTQYF. CDR3 DNA sequence: TGTGCCAGCTCACCTCCCGGGACTAGCTTGTATACGCAGTATTTT.

J is TRBJ1-3 and V is TRBV15; 7 nucleotides agree with TRBD1. Trimming removed 9 bases from V and 1 base from J; junction bases left unmatched: 3. This CDR3 region has 13 residues. Germline CDR1 reads LNHNV; CDR2 reads YYDKDF (reference sequence). The CDR3 loop reads CATQTGSGNTIYF. CDR3 in DNA: TGTGCCACGCAGACAGGGTCTGGAAACACCATATATTTT.

This clone turned up a few times. The chain is built from TRBV10-3 and TRBJ1-1; D uncertain. The germline V gene encodes CDR1 ENHRY and CDR2 SYGVKD. The CDR3 is 16 amino acids. The ends were cut back, 2 bases at V and 4 bases at J, with 17 bases in the middle. CDR3 region: CAISESSGFAATEAFF. CDR3 sequence (DNA): TGTGCCATCAGTGAGAGTTCGGGGTTCGCGGCCACTGAAGCTTTCTTT.

The chain uses TRBV19 and TRBJ1-5; no reliable D call. Per germline, CDR1 LNHDA and CDR2 SQIVND (reference sequence). The length of the CDR3 is 13 residues. Trimming took off 4 bases at V and 1 base at J, with 5 bases between the two ends. CDR3 amino acids: CASSSQSNQPQHF. The CDR3 DNA follows: TGTGCCAGTAGTAGTCAGAGCAATCAGCCCCAGCATTTT.

This chain links TRBV10-3 with TRBJ1-1, with TRBD1 matching 7 bases. The CDR3 totals 13 residues. The germline CDR1 and CDR2 sequences are ENHRY and SYGVKD. V lost 3 bases, J lost 5 bases, and 3 bases stayed unmatched. CDR3 region: CAISDPDRTEAFF. The CDR3 bases are TGTGCCATCAGTGACCCGGACAGGACTGAAGCTTTCTTT.

This chain uses TRBV28 with TRBJ1-2; 9 nucleotides match TRBD1. The CDR3 is 15 amino acids. Germline lookup yields CDR1 MDHEN and CDR2 SYDVKM. After removal of 7 bases from V and 6 bases from J, the junction contained 12 bases not matched to a gene. CDR3 in DNA: TGTGCCAGCATACCCGGGGGGACAGGGCTAGATGGCTACACCTTC. It yields the protein CASIPGGTGLDGYTF.

This chain connects TRBV11-2 to TRBJ2-1; 10 nucleotides line up with TRBD2. V was clipped by 5 bases and J by 12 bases; unmatched bases: 10. In germline, CDR1 is SGHAT, CDR2 FQNNGV. The CDR3 has 14 amino acids. CDR3 protein: CASSDSSLAGGQFF. The CDR3, as DNA: TGTGCCAGCAGCGACAGTTCATTAGCGGGGGGGCAGTTCTTC.